This passage covers 11 T cell receptor beta chains from one sample sequenced in a study of blood T cell repertoires in COVID-19. Profiled with immunoSEQ multiplex PCR; TCRdb holds only in-frame clones, not every one. This table holds 25,000 to 30,000 clones, approximately 80% found once. The sequenced sample consisted of peripheral blood. These TCRs come from a woman in her sixties or seventies with acute or convalescent COVID-19.

This chain connects TRBV5-1 to TRBJ1-3; D uncertain. Trimming stripped 0 bases from V and 0 bases from J, with 10 bases between. CDR3 length: 16 amino acids. Germline V gene lookup returns CDR1 SGHRS and CDR2 YFSETQ. In nucleotides, the CDR3 is TGCGCCAGCAGCTTGGCCAACACCAACTCTGGAAACACCATATATTTT. This gives the protein CASSLANTNSGNTIYF. The complete variable domain, with remaining parts taken from reference TRBV5-1 and TRBJ1-3, reads KAGVTQTPRYLIKTRGQQVTLSCSPISGHRSVSWYQQTPGQGLQFLFEYFSETQRNKGNFPGRFSGRQFSNSRSEMNVSTLELGDSALYLCASSLANTNSGNTIYFGEGSWLTVV.

The chain links TRBV7-9 to TRBJ1-5, with 7 bases that match TRBD1. Germline-derived CDR1 and CDR2 are SEHNR and FQNEAQ (reference sequence). The V and J ends lost 6 bases and 3 bases, in that order; junction bases with no gene match: 5. The CDR3 totals 14 residues. The CDR3 DNA reads as TGTGCCAGCAGTTCGGACAGGTCCAATCAGCCCCAGCATTTT. Amino acid sequence: CASSSDRSNQPQHF.

The chain has TRBV6-5 and TRBJ2-1, with TRBD2 identical over 10 bases. The CDR3 has 13 residues. Trimming cost V 8 bases and J 5 bases; bases outside gene matches: 3. CDR1 is MNHEY and CDR2 is SVGAGI in the germline V gene. CDR3 region: CASELAGNNEQFF. The CDR3 nucleotides are TGTGCCAGCGAACTAGCGGGGAACAATGAGCAGTTCTTC.

The chain carries TRBV4-3 and TRBJ1-1; D is uncertain. The CDR3 extends over 13 amino acids. Germline V gene data show CDR1 as LGHNA and CDR2 as YSLEER. With 3 bases removed from V and 2 bases from J, the gap between germline ends came to 7 bases. The CDR3 region is CASSQLLNTEAFF. The CDR3 DNA sequence: TGCGCCAGCAGCCAGCTCCTAAACACTGAAGCTTTCTTT.

The chain is built from TRBV27 and TRBJ2-3, with D possibly being TRBD2 (6 bases). The CDR3 length is 17 residues. The ends were cut back, 5 bases at V and 0 bases at J, with 18 bases in the middle. Germline V gives CDR1 MNHEY, CDR2 SMNVEV (reference sequence). CDR3 DNA: TGTGCCAGCAGTCCCTCGGTAATACGGGAGAGCACAGATACGCAGTATTTT. Protein: CASSPSVIRESTDTQYF.

The chain joins TRBV9 to TRBJ2-1, with D tentatively TRBD2 (6 bases). The germline V gene encodes CDR1 SGDLS and CDR2 YYNGEE. The V end lost 0 bases, the J end lost 9 bases, and 25 bases lay between the germline ends. CDR3 size: 18 residues. CDR3 amino acids: CASSVAVGWATRDGEQFF. CDR3 sequence (DNA): TGTGCCAGCAGCGTAGCAGTAGGGTGGGCCACGCGGGATGGTGAGCAGTTCTTC.

V is TRBV5-6 and J is TRBJ1-1; TRBD1 matches at 8 bases. This CDR3 spans 16 amino acids. In germline, CDR1 is SGHDT, CDR2 YYEEEE. V gave up 4 bases and J gave up 3 bases; unmatched junction bases: 11. CDR3 nucleotides: TGTGCCAGCAGCCTCGACAGGGGAGGTCTGGACACTGAAGCTTTCTTT. Its translation is CASSLDRGGLDTEAFF.

V gene TRBV18 combines with J gene TRBJ2-7; no reliable D call. The CDR3 has 12 residues. Trimming took 2 bases from V and 9 from J, leaving 11 bases between them. The V gene's germline CDR1 is KGHSH and CDR2 LQKENI. The CDR3 DNA reads as TGTGCCAGCTCACCAACCTTGACGGGGCAGTACTTC. This gives the protein CASSPTLTGQYF.

The V call is TRBV7-9, the J call TRBJ2-5; 14 positions match TRBD2. J gave up 5 bases and V 5 bases, and 10 bases lay outside the gene matches. Germline loops: CDR1 SEHNR, CDR2 FQNEAQ (reference sequence). CDR3 length equals 17 residues. CDR3: CASSPRLAGGLSETQYF. CDR3 bases: TGTGCCAGCAGCCCCCGACTAGCGGGGGGGCTTTCGGAGACCCAGTACTTC.

This chain links TRBV7-3 with TRBJ2-1; D may be TRBD2 (5 bases). Germline V gene sequence: CDR1 SGHTA, CDR2 FQGTGA. CDR3 size: 13 residues. With 2 bases removed from V and 5 bases from J, the gap between germline ends came to 7 bases. The CDR3 DNA follows: TGTGCCAGCAGCTTAGCCGGGGACAATGAGCAGTTCTTC. It is translated as CASSLAGDNEQFF.

The chain employs TRBV11-3 and TRBJ2-5; TRBD2 agrees at 10 bases. The ends lost 4 bases at V and 5 bases at J; junction bases unmatched: 7. Germline CDR1 reads SGHNT; CDR2 reads YENEEA. The CDR3 consists of 15 residues. The CDR3 loop reads CASSSGLAATETQYF. CDR3 coding DNA: TGTGCCAGCAGCTCCGGACTAGCGGCTACGGAGACCCAGTACTTC.